The 12 T cell receptor beta chains presented below share a single source sample, sequenced in a study of CXCR3-negative and CXCR3-positive naive CD8 T cells. Study-wide points: CXCR3-positive naive cells carried more hydrophobic TRB CDR3s than CXCR3-negative naive cells did.

Each TRB cDNA library was prepared by 5' RACE (with UMI labels). For each CDR3 protein, TCRdb gives one entry from its re-call of the 5' RACE reads, without DNA. Seen in this sample are roughly 140,000 distinct CDR3 sequences; the ten most common clones hold about 0.27%. These receptors have no known antigen. Sample: naive CXCR3+ CD8+ T cells from blood. The sample's subset: CD45RO-CCR7+CD27+CD95- naive CD8+ T cells expressing CXCR3 (TNR3+). Source of these receptors: a human donor in good health. Some clones in this sample may be carry-over from other donors' samples.

CDR3 protein: CASSLDAVAPYEQYF. The rearrangement links TRBV5-1 to TRBJ2-7. Germline lookup yields CDR1 SGHRS and CDR2 YFSETQ. CDR3 size: 15 residues.

The chain uses TRBV29-1 and TRBJ2-5; as DNA is missing, the TRBD1 call by TCRdb cannot be tested. The CDR3 covers 12 residues. Germline CDR1 SQVTM, CDR2 ANQGSEA. CDR3 loop: CSALLGGETQYF.

The rearrangement joins TRBV6-2 or TRBV6-3 to TRBJ2-1; as DNA is missing, the TRBD2 call by TCRdb cannot be tested. The CDR3 totals 19 residues. Germline CDR1 is MNHEY and CDR2 is SVGEGT. CDR3 residues: CASSYSVFPSGRTYNEQFF.

The rearrangement joins TRBV7-9 to TRBJ1-4. CDR1 and CDR2 (germline): SEHNR, FQNEAQ (reference sequence). The CDR3 loop spans 14 amino acids. CDR3 protein: CASHQIATNEKLFF.

The V call is TRBV6-2 or TRBV6-3, the J call TRBJ2-1; TCRdb lists TRBD2, though no DNA is available to test this call. Germline lookup yields CDR1 MNHEY and CDR2 SVGEGT. The CDR3 covers 15 residues. The CDR3 protein is CASDEERGVFNEQFF.

This chain joins TRBV6-1 and TRBJ2-7; TCRdb calls TRBD2, which cannot be checked without DNA. This CDR3 comprises 13 residues. In germline, CDR1 is MNHNS, CDR2 SASEGT. The CDR3 here is CASSVTSGAMLYF.

The chain recombines TRBV5-6 with TRBJ2-7. CDR3 length equals 13 residues. Germline CDR1 reads SGHDT; CDR2 reads YYEEEE. The CDR3 spells CASSLGRSYEQYF.

This chain uses TRBV12-3 or TRBV12-4 with TRBJ2-7; TCRdb proposes TRBD2, but this gene call is untestable without DNA. CDR3 length: 16 residues. CDR3 residues: CASSAPLAGGSYEQYF.

This chain uses TRBV29-1 with TRBJ2-7; as DNA is missing, the TRBD2 call by TCRdb cannot be tested. The CDR3 is 13 residues long. Germline V CDR1 and CDR2: SQVTM, ANQGSEA. The CDR3 reads CSVETSEGYEQYF.

V gene TRBV5-1 combines with J gene TRBJ2-1; checking the TCRdb D call of TRBD2 is not possible without DNA. Germline-derived CDR1 and CDR2 are SGHRS and YFSETQ. This CDR3 is built from 16 residues. CDR3: CASSLRLAGSYNEQFF.

The J gene is TRBJ2-7, the V gene TRBV20-1; TCRdb names TRBD2, which stays unverified in the absence of DNA. From germline, CDR1 is DFQATT and CDR2 SNEGSKA (reference sequence). This CDR3 comprises 15 residues. The CDR3: CSASGGAYITYEQYF.

V is TRBV12-3 or TRBV12-4 and J is TRBJ2-5; absent DNA, TCRdb's TRBD1 call cannot be checked. This CDR3 spans 13 amino acids. The CDR3 loop is CASRDTLAETQYF.